The 22 T cell receptor beta chains presented below share a single source sample, sequenced in a study of control samples from healthy donors and cancer patients. The table came from immunoSEQ multiplex PCR; TCRdb's copy has only in-frame clones and leaves some out. The sample lists roughly 170,000 clones; roughly 92% were seen once. Input material: blood. The receptors derive from a woman between 18 and 29 years old in good health.

In its sample, this clone was seen once. The gene calls are TRBV19 and TRBJ1-2; D possibly corresponds to TRBD1 (6 bases). Trimming left V 7 bases short and J 4 bases short, with 13 bases between. Germline V lookup: CDR1 LNHDA, CDR2 SQIVND (reference sequence). The CDR3 consists of 13 residues. In DNA, the CDR3 is TGTGCCAGTAAGAGGACAGAAGGCTATGGCTACACCTTC. It translates to CASKRTEGYGYTF.

The V and J genes are TRBV21-1 and TRBJ1-3. TRBV21-1 is a listed pseudogene. This CDR3 is 17 amino acids long. CDR3 nucleotide sequence: TGTGCCAGCAGCAAAGTAGACCCTAGGTCATCTGGAAACACCATATATTTT. This encodes CASSKVDPRSSGNTIYF.

There are a few counts of this clone. The rearrangement joins TRBV7-9 to TRBJ2-7; D remains ambiguous. The CDR3 covers 12 residues. Trimming removed 5 bases from V and 0 bases from J, with 5 bases in between. Germline loops: CDR1 SEHNR, CDR2 FQNEAQ (reference sequence). CDR3 in amino acids: CASSPSSYEQYF. CDR3 coding DNA: TGTGCCAGCAGCCCAAGCTCCTACGAGCAGTACTTC.

This clone was observed a handful of times. The rearrangement uses TRBV3-1 (or the pseudogene TRBV3-2) and TRBJ2-7; no clear D gene. The CDR3 spans 14 residues. Trimming stripped 3 bases from V and 6 bases from J, with 15 bases between. Germline CDR1 reads LGHDT; CDR2 reads YNNKEL (reference sequence). CDR3 in amino acids: CASSQAETLSEQYF. For the CDR3, the DNA is TGTGCCAGCAGCCAGGCGGAAACCCTCTCCGAGCAGTACTTC.

V gene TRBV5-6 combines with J gene TRBJ2-1; TRBD2 aligns across 7 bases. CDR3 length: 12 residues. Germline assignment: CDR1 SGHDT and CDR2 YYEEEE. V was pared by 6 bases and J by 7 bases, with 4 bases of the junction left unmatched. As DNA, the CDR3 is TGTGCCAGCACCGTGCGGGGGAATGAGCAGTTCTTC. It encodes CASTVRGNEQFF.

The V call is TRBV11-2, the J call TRBJ2-1; no definite D call. CDR1 and CDR2 from the germline V gene are SGHAT and FQNNGV. Trimming took 1 base from V and 5 from J, leaving 3 bases between them. The CDR3 consists of 12 residues. The CDR3 DNA reads as TGTGCCAGCAGCTTAGGCAACAATGAGCAGTTCTTC. This translates into CASSLGNNEQFF.

The chain is built from TRBV28 and TRBJ1-1; D unresolved. V was shortened by 6 bases and J by 4 bases, with 12 bases between the two germline ends. This CDR3 spans 13 amino acids. Germline CDR1 MDHEN, CDR2 SYDVKM. The CDR3 nucleotides read TGTGCCAGCAGACCACGGCCCGGCACTGAAGCTTTCTTT. This translates into CASRPRPGTEAFF.

The chain couples TRBV23-1 to TRBJ1-3; unclear D gene. TRBV23-1 is an ORF; its function is uncertain. V was shortened by 6 bases and J by 4 bases, with 13 bases between the two germline ends. There are 14 residues in the CDR3. The DNA for the CDR3 is TGCGCCAGCAGGACCAAGGGTTCCGGAAACACCATATATTTT. As protein: CASRTKGSGNTIYF.

The table lists this clone with a count of one. The chain is built from TRBV7-3 and TRBJ2-5; D possibly corresponds to TRBD1 (6 bases). This CDR3 comprises 14 residues. Trimming removed 5 bases from V and 5 bases from J, with 15 bases in between. CDR1 is SGHTA and CDR2 is FQGTGA in the germline V gene. The DNA for the CDR3 is TGTGCCAGCAGCCCCACAGGGCCTAGGGAGACCCAGTACTTC. Translating gives CASSPTGPRETQYF.

In this sample, this clone turned up once. The rearrangement links TRBV7-2 to TRBJ2-3, with 11 bases lining up with TRBD2. The CDR3 sequence is 16 residues long. Germline V gene sequence: CDR1 SGHTA, CDR2 FQGNSA. V gave up 2 bases and J gave up 3 bases; unmatched junction bases: 4. The CDR3 nucleotides read TGTGCCAGCAGCTTACTAGCGGGAGGACAGACAGATACGCAGTATTTT. This sequence encodes CASSLLAGGQTDTQYF.

The rearrangement joins TRBV7-2 to TRBJ2-1, with D maybe TRBD2 (5 bases). Germline V gene lookup returns CDR1 SGHTA and CDR2 FQGNSA. V dropped 1 base and J dropped 10 bases, with 14 bases sitting between them. The CDR3 totals 14 residues. CDR3 sequence: CASSLGALGGEQFF. The CDR3 DNA follows: TGTGCCAGCAGCTTAGGGGCGCTCGGCGGGGAGCAGTTCTTC.

The J gene is TRBJ1-5, the V gene TRBV24-1; the match to TRBD1 covers 7 bases. The germline CDR1 and CDR2 sequences are KGHDR and SFDVKD. The ends lost 10 bases at V and 0 bases at J; junction bases unmatched: 5. This CDR3 is 14 amino acids long. The chain's CDR3 is CATATGDSNQPQHF. The CDR3, as DNA: TGTGCCACGGCTACAGGGGATAGCAATCAGCCCCAGCATTTT.

The chain uses TRBV28 and TRBJ2-7, with D uncertain. This CDR3 region has 12 residues. Per the germline V gene, CDR1 is MDHEN and CDR2 is SYDVKM. The V end was cut by 10 bases, the J end by 1 base, with 11 bases between. CDR3 region: CATRSASYEQYF. The CDR3 nucleotides are TGTGCCACCCGTTCCGCTTCCTACGAGCAGTACTTC. Complete variable domain (other parts from reference TRBV28 and TRBJ2-7): DVKVTQSSRYLVKRTGEKVFLECVQDMDHENMFWYRQDPGLGLRLIYFSYDVKMKEKGDIPEGYSVSREKKERFSLILESASTNQTSMYLCATRSASYEQYFGPGTRLTVT.

The rearrangement links TRBV27 to TRBJ2-5, with TRBD2 identical over 10 bases. In germline, CDR1 is MNHEY, CDR2 SMNVEV (reference sequence). The CDR3 spans 15 residues. Germline trimming cut 2 bases from V and 2 bases from J; bases unmatched to any gene: 2. CDR3: CASSLLAGDQETQYF. DNA of the CDR3: TGTGCCAGCAGTTTACTAGCGGGGGATCAAGAGACCCAGTACTTC.

V and J are TRBV11-2 and TRBJ1-2; no firm D call. The V end was cut by 1 base, the J end by 5 bases, with 8 bases between. The V gene's germline CDR1 is SGHAT and CDR2 FQNNGV. This CDR3 has 13 residues. The CDR3 DNA is TGTGCCAGCAGCTTAGTGGTATCTTATGGCTACACCTTC. Encoded protein: CASSLVVSYGYTF. The full variable domain, rest sourced from reference TRBV11-2 and TRBJ1-2, is EAGVAQSPRYKIIEKRQSVAFWCNPISGHATLYWYQQILGQGPKLLIQFQNNGVVDDSQLPKDRFSAERLKGVDSTLKIQPAKLEDSAVYLCASSLVVSYGYTFGSGTRLTVV.

The J gene is TRBJ2-1, the V gene TRBV13, with TRBD1 matching 12 bases. Trimming removed 5 bases from V and 6 bases from J; junction bases left unmatched: 5. CDR3 length equals 15 residues. In germline, CDR1 is PRHDT, CDR2 FYEKMQ (reference sequence). CDR3 sequence reads: CASSPRDRGPNEQFF. Written as DNA, the CDR3 is TGTGCCAGCAGCCCCCGGGACAGGGGGCCCAATGAGCAGTTCTTC.

The gene calls are TRBV5-1 and TRBJ1-1, with a tentative D call TRBD1 (5 bases). Germline CDR1 reads SGHRS; CDR2 reads YFSETQ. The germline V and J ends were trimmed by 5 bases and 3 bases, with 11 bases remaining between them. The CDR3 extends over 13 amino acids. The CDR3 nucleotides are TGCGCCAGCAGTTGGGACGGGGACACTGAAGCTTTCTTT. Its translation is CASSWDGDTEAFF.

The chain uses TRBV5-1 and TRBJ1-2; no clear D gene. CDR3 length equals 15 residues. Germline CDR1 is SGHRS and CDR2 is YFSETQ. With 1 base removed from V and 4 bases from J, the gap between germline ends came to 14 bases. CDR3 region: CASSLRLDGFYGYTF. The CDR3 DNA reads as TGCGCCAGCAGCTTGAGGTTAGACGGGTTCTATGGCTACACCTTC.

The V call is TRBV11-3, the J call TRBJ1-1; D is uncertain. The CDR3 runs 14 residues. Trimming pared 5 bases from V and 8 bases from J, leaving 18 bases between. CDR1 is SGHNT, CDR2 YENEEA, per germline. The DNA of the CDR3 is TGTGCCAGCAGCCCCTTCGAAAACGGCTTAGAAGCTTTCTTT. Translated: CASSPFENGLEAFF.

The chain uses TRBV5-6 and TRBJ1-4; D remains unclear. The germline CDR1 and CDR2 sequences are SGHDT and YYEEEE. Trimming removed 1 base from V and 4 bases from J, with 14 bases in between. The CDR3 is 16 amino acids. CDR3: CASSLKEFPLNEKLFF. CDR3 in DNA: TGTGCCAGCAGCTTGAAAGAATTTCCCCTTAATGAAAAACTGTTTTTT.

This chain uses TRBV19 with TRBJ1-1; 10 positions match TRBD1. The germline gives CDR1 LNHDA, CDR2 SQIVND (reference sequence). V lost 4 bases, J lost 0 bases, and 14 bases stayed unmatched. The CDR3 runs 19 residues. The CDR3 DNA follows: TGTGCCAGTAGTACGTTAAACCGGGACAGGGGTTTCATGAACACTGAAGCTTTCTTT. Translated, it gives CASSTLNRDRGFMNTEAFF.

The chain has TRBV7-2 and TRBJ2-6; possibly TRBD2 for D (6 bases). Deletions cut 5 bases from V and 0 bases from J, with 20 bases between. CDR1 is SGHTA, CDR2 FQGNSA, per germline. The CDR3 is 19 amino acids. The CDR3 DNA is TGTGCCAGCAGCGGATTTTGGGGGGAGGCCCTCTCTGGGGCCAACGTCCTGACTTTC. It is translated as CASSGFWGEALSGANVLTF.